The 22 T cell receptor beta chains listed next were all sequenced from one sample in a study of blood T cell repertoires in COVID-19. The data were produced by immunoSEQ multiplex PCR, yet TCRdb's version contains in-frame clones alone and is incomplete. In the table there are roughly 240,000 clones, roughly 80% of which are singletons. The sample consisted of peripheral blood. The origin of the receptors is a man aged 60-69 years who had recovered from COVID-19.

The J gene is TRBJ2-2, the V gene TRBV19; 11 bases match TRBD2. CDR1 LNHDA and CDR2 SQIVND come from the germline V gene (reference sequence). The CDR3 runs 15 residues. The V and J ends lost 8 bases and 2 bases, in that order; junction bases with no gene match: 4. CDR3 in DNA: TGTGCCAGTCGTAGCGGGGGGGGAAACACCGGGGAGCTGTTTTTT. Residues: CASRSGGGNTGELFF. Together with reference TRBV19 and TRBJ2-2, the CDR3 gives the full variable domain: DGGITQSPKYLFRKEGQNVTLSCEQNLNHDAMYWYRQDPGQGLRLIYYSQIVNDFQKGDIAEGYSVSREKKESFPLTVTSAQKNPTAFYLCASRSGGGNTGELFFGEGSRLTVL.

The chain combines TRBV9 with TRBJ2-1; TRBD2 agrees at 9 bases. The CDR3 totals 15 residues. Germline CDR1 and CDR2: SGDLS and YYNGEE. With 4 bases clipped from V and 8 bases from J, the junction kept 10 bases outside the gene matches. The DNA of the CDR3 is TGTGCCAGCAGCTCCACTGCGGGAGGGAGGGATGAGCAGTTCTTC. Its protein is CASSSTAGGRDEQFF.

The CDR3 coding sequence is TGCGCCAGCAGCCAAGGTTCCAGCGCTAACAACTACGAGCAGTACTTC. Its protein product is CASSQGSSANNYEQYF. V usage is TRBV4-1 and J usage is TRBJ2-7; no clear D gene. This CDR3 spans 16 amino acids. Germline V gene lookup returns CDR1 MGHRA and CDR2 YSYEKL. V lost 1 base to trimming and J lost 3 bases, with 16 bases between them.

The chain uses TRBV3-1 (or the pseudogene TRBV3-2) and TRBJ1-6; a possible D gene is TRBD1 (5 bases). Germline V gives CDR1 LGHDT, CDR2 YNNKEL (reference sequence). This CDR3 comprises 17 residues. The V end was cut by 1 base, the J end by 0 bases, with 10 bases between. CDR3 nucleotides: TGTGCCAGCAGCCAAGGCGGGGGGGGCTCCTATAATTCACCCCTCCACTTT. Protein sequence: CASSQGGGGSYNSPLHF.

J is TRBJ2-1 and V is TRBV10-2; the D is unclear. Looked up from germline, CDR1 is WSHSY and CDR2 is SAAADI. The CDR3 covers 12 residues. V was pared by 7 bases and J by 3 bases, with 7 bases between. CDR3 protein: CASMRDYNEQFF. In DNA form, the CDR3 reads TGCGCCAGCATGAGAGACTACAATGAGCAGTTCTTC.

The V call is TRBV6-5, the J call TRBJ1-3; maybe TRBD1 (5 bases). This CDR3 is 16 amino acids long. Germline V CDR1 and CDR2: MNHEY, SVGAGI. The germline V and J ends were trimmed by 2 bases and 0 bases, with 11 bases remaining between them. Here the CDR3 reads CASSYGKGRSGNTIYF. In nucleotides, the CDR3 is TGTGCCAGCAGTTACGGGAAGGGGCGCTCTGGAAACACCATATATTTT.

DNA of the CDR3: TGTGCCAGCTCAGCGTACCCCAGGGTTAGAACGGAGACCCAGTACTTC. It specifies CASSAYPRVRTETQYF. V and J are TRBV18 and TRBJ2-5, with a tentative D call TRBD1 (5 bases). With 5 bases removed from V and 5 bases from J, the gap between germline ends came to 21 bases. Germline-derived CDR1 and CDR2 are KGHSH and LQKENI. The CDR3 covers 16 residues.

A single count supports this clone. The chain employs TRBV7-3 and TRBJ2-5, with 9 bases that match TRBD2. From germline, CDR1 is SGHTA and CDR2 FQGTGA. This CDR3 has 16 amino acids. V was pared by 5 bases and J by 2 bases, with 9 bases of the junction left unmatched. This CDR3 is CASSLMAGGLQETQYF. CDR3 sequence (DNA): TGTGCCAGCAGCCTCATGGCGGGGGGGCTACAAGAGACCCAGTACTTC.

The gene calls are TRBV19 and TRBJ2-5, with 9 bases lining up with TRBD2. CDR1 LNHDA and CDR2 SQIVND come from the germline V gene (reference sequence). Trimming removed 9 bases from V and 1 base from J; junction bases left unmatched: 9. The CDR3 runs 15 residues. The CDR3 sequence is CASTLIAGAQETQYF. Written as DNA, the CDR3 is TGTGCCAGCACCCTGATAGCGGGGGCCCAAGAGACCCAGTACTTC.

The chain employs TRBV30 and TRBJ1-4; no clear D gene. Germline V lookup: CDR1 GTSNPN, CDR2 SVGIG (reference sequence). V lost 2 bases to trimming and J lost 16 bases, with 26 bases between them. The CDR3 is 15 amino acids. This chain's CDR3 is CAWSKTGGRQVFAFF. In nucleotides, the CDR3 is TGTGCCTGGAGTAAAACGGGAGGCCGCCAGGTTTTCGCGTTTTTT.

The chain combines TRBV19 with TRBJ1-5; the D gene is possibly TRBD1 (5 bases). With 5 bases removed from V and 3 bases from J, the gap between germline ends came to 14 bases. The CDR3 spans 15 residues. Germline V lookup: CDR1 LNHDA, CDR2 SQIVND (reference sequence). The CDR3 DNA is TGTGCCAGTAGTTACCAAGACAGACCCAATCAGCCCCAGCATTTT. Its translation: CASSYQDRPNQPQHF. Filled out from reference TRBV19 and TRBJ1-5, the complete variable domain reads DGGITQSPKYLFRKEGQNVTLSCEQNLNHDAMYWYRQDPGQGLRLIYYSQIVNDFQKGDIAEGYSVSREKKESFPLTVTSAQKNPTAFYLCASSYQDRPNQPQHFGDGTRLSIL.

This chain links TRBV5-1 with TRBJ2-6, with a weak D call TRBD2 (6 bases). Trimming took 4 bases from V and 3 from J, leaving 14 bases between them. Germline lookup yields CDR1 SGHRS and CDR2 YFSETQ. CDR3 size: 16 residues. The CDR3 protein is CASSLRSGVGANVLTF. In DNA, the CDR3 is TGCGCCAGCAGCCTAAGGTCGGGGGTTGGGGCCAACGTCCTGACTTTC.

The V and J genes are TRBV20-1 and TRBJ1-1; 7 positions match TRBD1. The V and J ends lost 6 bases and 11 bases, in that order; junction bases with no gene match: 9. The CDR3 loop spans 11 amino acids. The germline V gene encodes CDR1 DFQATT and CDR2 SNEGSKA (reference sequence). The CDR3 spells CSAETGMVAFF. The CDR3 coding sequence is TGCAGTGCCGAGACAGGGATGGTGGCTTTCTTT.

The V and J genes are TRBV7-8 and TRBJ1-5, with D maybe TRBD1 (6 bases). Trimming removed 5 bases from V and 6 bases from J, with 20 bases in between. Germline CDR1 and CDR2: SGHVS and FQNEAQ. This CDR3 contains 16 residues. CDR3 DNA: TGTGCCAGCAGCAATACCGGACAGACACGGACTCAGCCCCAGCATTTT. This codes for CASSNTGQTRTQPQHF.

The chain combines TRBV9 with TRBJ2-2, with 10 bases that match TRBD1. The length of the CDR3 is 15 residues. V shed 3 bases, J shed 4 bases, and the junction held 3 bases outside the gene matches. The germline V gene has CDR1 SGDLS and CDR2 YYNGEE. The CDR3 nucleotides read TGTGCCAGCAGCGCGGGACAGGGGAGCACCGGGGAGCTGTTTTTT. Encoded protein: CASSAGQGSTGELFF.

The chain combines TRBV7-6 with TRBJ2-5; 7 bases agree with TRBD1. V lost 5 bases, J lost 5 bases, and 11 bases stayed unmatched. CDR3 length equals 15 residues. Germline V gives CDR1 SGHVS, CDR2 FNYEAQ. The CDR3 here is CASSLGTARTETQYF. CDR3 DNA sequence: TGTGCCAGCAGCCTCGGGACAGCTCGGACGGAGACCCAGTACTTC.

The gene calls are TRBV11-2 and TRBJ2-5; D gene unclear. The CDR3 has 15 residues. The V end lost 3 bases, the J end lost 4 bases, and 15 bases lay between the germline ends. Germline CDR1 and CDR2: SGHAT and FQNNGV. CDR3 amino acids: CASSFLHQSRETQYF. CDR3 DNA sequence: TGTGCCAGCAGCTTCTTGCACCAGTCACGAGAGACCCAGTACTTC.

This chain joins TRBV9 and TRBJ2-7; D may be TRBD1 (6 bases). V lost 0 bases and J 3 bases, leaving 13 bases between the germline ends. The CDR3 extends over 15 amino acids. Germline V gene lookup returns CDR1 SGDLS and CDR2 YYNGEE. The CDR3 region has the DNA TGTGCCAGCAGCGTAGCTTATTCAGGGGACTACGAGCAGTACTTC. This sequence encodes CASSVAYSGDYEQYF.

CDR3 protein: CASSLVGANSPLHF. The CDR3 DNA is TGTGCCAGCAGCTTAGTGGGGGCTAATTCACCCCTCCACTTT. J is TRBJ1-6 and V is TRBV7-8, with D possibly TRBD1 on 6 matching bases. Looked up from germline, CDR1 is SGHVS and CDR2 is FQNEAQ. The CDR3 contains 14 residues. Trimming removed 1 base from V and 6 bases from J, with 7 bases in between.

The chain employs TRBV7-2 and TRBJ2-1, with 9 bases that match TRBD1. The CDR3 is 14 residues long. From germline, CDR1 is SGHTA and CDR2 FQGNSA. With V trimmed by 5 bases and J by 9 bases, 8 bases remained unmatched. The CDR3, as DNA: TGTGCCAGCAGCCCAGGACAGGGGACGGGTGAGCAGTTCTTC. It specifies CASSPGQGTGEQFF. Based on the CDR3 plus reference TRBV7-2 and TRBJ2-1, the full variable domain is GAGVSQSPSNKVTEKGKDVELRCDPISGHTALYWYRQSLGQGLEFLIYFQGNSAPDKSGLPSDRFSAERTGGSVSTLTIQRTQQEDSAVYLCASSPGQGTGEQFFGPGTRLTVL.

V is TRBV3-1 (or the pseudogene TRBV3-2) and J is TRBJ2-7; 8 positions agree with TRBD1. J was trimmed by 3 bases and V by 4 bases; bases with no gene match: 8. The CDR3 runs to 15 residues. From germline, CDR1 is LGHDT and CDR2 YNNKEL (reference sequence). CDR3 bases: TGTGCCAGCAGCCCTACCGGGACAGGAGGCTACGAGCAGTACTTC. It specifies CASSPTGTGGYEQYF.

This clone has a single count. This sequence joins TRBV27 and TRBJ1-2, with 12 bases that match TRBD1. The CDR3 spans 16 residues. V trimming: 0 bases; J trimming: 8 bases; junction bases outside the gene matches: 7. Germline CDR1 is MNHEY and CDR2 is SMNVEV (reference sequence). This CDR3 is CASSLSGTGGLWGYTF. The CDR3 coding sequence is TGTGCCAGCAGTTTATCGGGGACAGGGGGCCTGTGGGGCTACACCTTC.